This T cell receptor (beta chain) came from a study of shared clonotypes between healthy human individuals. Deep-level running was used for the assay. The assay was immunoSEQ multiplex PCR, and TCRdb's table has in-frame clones only and misses some. The repertoire holds about 450,000 clones, with 65% to 80% as singletons. Comments on this clone: No antigen is known for it.

The V gene's germline CDR1 is LGHNA and CDR2 YNFKEQ. The CDR3 is made up of 13 amino acids. The germline V and J ends were trimmed by 5 bases and 3 bases, with 10 bases remaining between them. General observations from the study: Represented diversity (both genetic and exposure-history) was limited by the small number of donors.

The chain combines TRBV4-2 with TRBJ1-2; weak D call: TRBD1 (5 bases). Material for sequencing was PBMCs. The clonotype comes from a woman between 40 and 55 years old in good health. Some clones in this sample may be carry-over from other donors' samples. The DNA for the CDR3 is TGTGCCAGCAGCTCCTTACAGGACTATGGCTACACCTTC. This gives the protein CASSSLQDYGYTF.